The T cell receptor (beta chain) described here comes from a study of blood T cell repertoires in COVID-19. V dropped 4 bases and J dropped 1 base, with 13 bases sitting between them. CDR1 MNHEY and CDR2 SMNVEV come from the germline V gene (reference sequence). This CDR3 spans 15 amino acids. TCRdb keeps only in-frame clones here, not all; method: immunoSEQ multiplex PCR. The sample yields 55,000 or so clones, 80% to 90% seen once. The specimen was peripheral blood. The chain has TRBV27 and TRBJ2-5; D unresolved. The source of this sequence is a man in his sixties with active or convalescent COVID-19. The CDR3 nucleotides are TGTGCCAGCAGTTCCCATACTATCCTCCAAGAGACCCAGTACTTC. Its protein is CASSSHTILQETQYF.